Shown below are 2 T cell receptor beta chains from a single sample sequenced in a study of OX40 agonist ivuxolimab in advanced cancers. Using immunoSEQ multiplex PCR, the repertoire was profiled, and TCRdb retains in-frame clones only, with some absent. In the table there are roughly 67,000 clones, roughly 87% of which are singletons. Sequencing was performed on CD4+ or CD8+ T cells sorted from blood, taken in a trial of the OX40 agonist ivuxolimab. These receptors originate from an adult with an advanced solid tumor such as melanoma, head and neck, liver or kidney cancer.

The V call is TRBV27, the J call TRBJ1-1; TRBD1 is a possible D gene (6 bases). V lost 4 bases and J 1 base, leaving 19 bases between the germline ends. Per germline, CDR1 MNHEY and CDR2 SMNVEV (reference sequence). The CDR3 consists of 17 residues. CDR3 residues: CASSSRTAWVQNTEAFF. The CDR3 nucleotides are TGTGCCAGCAGTTCCAGGACAGCCTGGGTACAGAACACTGAAGCTTTCTTT.

The chain employs TRBV7-2 and TRBJ2-1; 13 nucleotides line up with TRBD2. The CDR3 totals 14 residues. Germline V CDR1 and CDR2: SGHTA, FQGNSA. Trimming cost V 4 bases and J 13 bases; bases outside gene matches: 7. The CDR3: CASSSSGTSGAQFF. The CDR3, as DNA: TGTGCCAGCAGCTCCTCCGGGACTAGCGGGGCACAGTTCTTC. Filled out from reference TRBV7-2 and TRBJ2-1, the complete variable domain reads GAGVSQSPSNKVTEKGKDVELRCDPISGHTALYWYRQSLGQGLEFLIYFQGNSAPDKSGLPSDRFSAERTGGSVSTLTIQRTQQEDSAVYLCASSSSGTSGAQFFGPGTRLTVL.